Listed here are 3 T cell receptor beta chains from one sample, sequenced in a study of T cells after posttransplantation cyclophosphamide. A marrow graft followed busulfan-fludarabine conditioning, with cyclophosphamide on days +3 and +4. Sequenced by immunoSEQ multiplex PCR; TCRdb stores in-frame clones only, minus some. The sample shows some 13,000 clones, none of them appearing just once. The sample consisted of PBMCs, taken after allogeneic stem cell transplant with posttransplant cyclophosphamide. The receptor source for this set is a female patient between 40 and 55 years old who received an allogeneic stem cell transplant from a related donor, was CMV-positive, and had acute GVHD only. The T cells may come from the graft donor.

This clone was observed many times. The gene calls are TRBV5-4 and TRBJ1-2; tentative D call: TRBD1 (6 bases). The CDR3 is made up of 15 amino acids. The germline CDR1 and CDR2 sequences are SGHNT and YYREEE (reference sequence). Between the trimmed V and J ends, which lost 0 bases and 7 bases, there was a span of 16 bases. This CDR3 reads CASSLAMAGAGGYTF. CDR3 nucleotide sequence: TGTGCCAGCAGCTTGGCCATGGCGGGGGCGGGTGGCTACACCTTC.

This rearrangement joins TRBV2 to TRBJ2-2; TRBD2 is a possible D gene (5 bases). Trimming cost V 0 bases and J 4 bases, with 12 bases left between them. Germline assignment: CDR1 SNHLY and CDR2 FYNNEI. This CDR3 spans 16 amino acids. The CDR3 DNA follows: TGTGCCAGCAGTGAAGCCGCCGGGAAAACCACCGGGGAGCTGTTTTTT. This sequence encodes CASSEAAGKTTGELFF.

This clone was recorded at least ten times. In nucleotides, the CDR3 is TGTGCCAGCAGCTACTCAGATACGCAGTATTTT. As protein: CASSYSDTQYF. V is TRBV6-1 and J is TRBJ2-3; D unresolved. Germline loops: CDR1 MNHNS, CDR2 SASEGT. With 6 bases removed from V and 4 bases from J, the gap between germline ends came to 5 bases. This CDR3 is 11 amino acids long.